A single sample gave rise to the 29 T cell receptor beta chains below, sequenced in a study of response to subunit inactivated influenza vaccine. From the RT-PCR reads, TCRdb called clonotypes with MiXCR, one entry per CDR3 protein. The data contain approximately 480,000 distinct CDR3 sequences, roughly 9.7% of them singletons. Source: PBMCs from blood, taken roughly 6 weeks after vaccination. The source is a man aged 50-59 years who received an inactivated influenza vaccine.

This sequence joins TRBV29-1 and TRBJ2-3; TRBD2 aligns across 8 bases. With 2 bases clipped from V and 5 bases from J, the junction kept 9 bases outside the gene matches. The germline gives CDR1 SQVTM, CDR2 ANQGSEA. This CDR3 contains 15 residues. The CDR3: CSVERVSGVKDTQYF. The CDR3 DNA follows: TGCAGCGTTGAAAGGGTTAGCGGGGTTAAAGATACGCAGTATTTT.

In its sample, this clonotype was seen many times. The genes are TRBV12-3 or TRBV12-4 and TRBJ2-1, with D maybe TRBD2 (6 bases). This CDR3 comprises 14 residues. Deletions cut 5 bases from V and 4 bases from J, with 12 bases between. The CDR3 DNA reads TGTGCCAGCAGTCTTCGGGAGATGTACAATGAGCAGTTCTTC. Amino acids: CASSLREMYNEQFF.

J is TRBJ2-3 and V is TRBV7-3; D is undetermined. This CDR3 contains 13 residues. The V gene lost 4 bases and the J gene lost 6 bases, with 11 bases spanning the gap. Germline CDR1 SGHTA, CDR2 FQGTGA. The CDR3 nucleotides are TGTGCCAGCAGCTCCGCCAAGGAGGATACGCAGTATTTT. It encodes CASSSAKEDTQYF.

This clonotype was seen ten or more times. The chain joins TRBV5-1 to TRBJ2-1; no definite D call. The CDR3 has 14 amino acids. V lost 0 bases, J lost 4 bases, and 8 bases lay in between. CDR1 is SGHRS and CDR2 is YFSETQ in the germline V gene. The CDR3 region is CASSLGSGYNEQFF. In nucleotides, the CDR3 is TGCGCCAGCAGCTTGGGCTCCGGGTACAATGAGCAGTTCTTC.

The chain has TRBV7-2 and TRBJ2-2; tentative D call: TRBD1 (5 bases). CDR3 size: 16 residues. Per germline, CDR1 SGHTA and CDR2 FQGNSA. The germline V and J ends were trimmed by 0 bases and 4 bases, with 12 bases remaining between them. Here the CDR3 reads CASSLAGRVGTGELFF. The CDR3 DNA is TGTGCCAGCAGCTTAGCGGGCAGGGTGGGCACCGGGGAGCTGTTTTTT.

This clonotype was seen more than once but under ten times. The chain joins TRBV30 to TRBJ2-7; the D call may be TRBD1 or TRBD2 (5 bases each). The CDR3 spans 15 residues. Germline CDR1 is GTSNPN and CDR2 is SVGIG (reference sequence). V was cut by 2 bases and J by 2 bases, with 16 bases left in between. The CDR3 bases are TGTGCCTGGAGTAGCGGTCTGGGGCTCACCTACGAGCAGTACTTC. Protein product: CAWSSGLGLTYEQYF.

The rearrangement uses TRBV5-1 and TRBJ1-1; D may be TRBD1 (5 bases). The V and J ends lost 6 bases and 4 bases respectively, with 13 bases between them. Germline V CDR1 and CDR2: SGHRS, YFSETQ. The CDR3 extends over 13 amino acids. This CDR3 is CASNKGPGTEAFF. CDR3 nucleotide sequence: TGCGCCAGCAACAAGGGGCCGGGCACTGAAGCTTTCTTT.

This clonotype has a count of ten or more. The rearrangement links TRBV20-1 to TRBJ2-7; 9 bases match TRBD2. Germline V gives CDR1 DFQATT, CDR2 SNEGSKA (reference sequence). With 2 bases clipped from V and 0 bases from J, the junction kept 5 bases outside the gene matches. The CDR3 has 15 residues. The CDR3 nucleotides read TGCAGTGCTAGAATTAGCGGGGGATCCTCCTACGAGCAGTACTTC. Translation: CSARISGGSSYEQYF.

The sample holds a few counts of this clonotype. The V gene is TRBV4-3, the J gene TRBJ2-7; a weak D match, TRBD2 (5 bases). Germline V CDR1 and CDR2: LGHNA, YSLEER. Trimming took 6 bases from V and 1 from J, leaving 10 bases between them. This CDR3 is built from 13 residues. CDR3 residues: CASSPEGSYEQYF. The CDR3 nucleotides read TGCGCCAGCAGTCCTGAGGGTTCCTACGAGCAGTACTTC.

This clonotype appeared many times. This rearrangement joins TRBV20-1 to TRBJ1-3; D call uncertain. The CDR3 length is 13 residues. Deletions cut 3 bases from V and 0 bases from J, with 6 bases between. The V gene's germline CDR1 is DFQATT and CDR2 SNEGSKA (reference sequence). CDR3 loop: CSARDSSGNTIYF. Written as DNA, the CDR3 is TGCAGTGCTAGGGACTCCTCTGGAAACACCATATATTTT.

The genes are TRBV29-1 and TRBJ1-3, with TRBD1 matching over 7 bases. The CDR3 covers 13 residues. V trimming: 4 bases; J trimming: 4 bases; junction bases outside the gene matches: 4. CDR1 SQVTM and CDR2 ANQGSEA come from the germline V gene. The CDR3 DNA reads as TGCAGCGTTGCCAGGGGGAACGGAAACACCATATATTTT. Protein product: CSVARGNGNTIYF.

This clonotype was counted many times. The V and J genes are TRBV28 and TRBJ2-5; D remains unclear. The ends were cut back, 6 bases at V and 1 base at J, with 15 bases in the middle. Germline-derived CDR1 and CDR2 are MDHEN and SYDVKM. The CDR3 has 15 amino acids. Written as DNA, the CDR3 is TGTGCCAGCAGACGCGGCCCGTACTCCCAAGAGACCCAGTACTTC. It codes for CASRRGPYSQETQYF.

The table lists this clonotype with a few counts. The chain carries TRBV6-2 or TRBV6-3 and TRBJ2-2, with 7 bases that match TRBD2. Germline-derived CDR1 and CDR2 are MNHEY and SVGEGT. The V gene end was trimmed by 5 bases and the J gene end by 7 bases; junction bases not matched to a gene: 7. CDR3 length: 14 residues. The chain's CDR3 is CASSPSGPGGELFF. CDR3 DNA sequence: TGTGCCAGCAGTCCTAGCGGCCCGGGCGGGGAGCTGTTTTTT.

This clonotype turned up a few times. The chain carries TRBV2 and TRBJ1-4; the D gene is possibly TRBD1 (5 bases). Germline assignment: CDR1 SNHLY and CDR2 FYNNEI. V dropped 5 bases and J dropped 5 bases, with 12 bases sitting between them. The CDR3 is 14 amino acids. The CDR3 region has the DNA TGTGCCAGCAGTAAGGGGTGGTCGAATGAAAAACTGTTTTTT. This encodes CASSKGWSNEKLFF.

This clonotype was detected only a few times. The chain employs TRBV12-3 or TRBV12-4 and TRBJ2-2; D may be TRBD1 or TRBD2 (5 bases each). Trimming took off 6 bases at V and 5 bases at J, with 13 bases between the two ends. The length of the CDR3 is 14 residues. CDR3 region: CASSIRGATGELFF. The CDR3 coding sequence is TGTGCCAGCAGCATCCGAGGGGCGACCGGGGAGCTGTTTTTT.

Many counts were recorded for this clonotype. J is TRBJ1-6 and V is TRBV6-5; no reliable D call. From germline, CDR1 is MNHEY and CDR2 SVGAGI. V lost 0 bases to trimming and J lost 10 bases, with 13 bases between them. The CDR3 covers 15 residues. CDR3 sequence: CASSYSVTRESPLHF. DNA of the CDR3: TGTGCCAGCAGTTACTCGGTTACGAGGGAGTCACCCCTCCACTTT.

This clonotype has just a few counts. The V and J genes are TRBV6-1 and TRBJ1-1; 9 nucleotides line up with TRBD1. The CDR3 is 13 amino acids. Germline CDR1 and CDR2: MNHNS and SASEGT. V shed 6 bases, J shed 9 bases, and the junction held 8 bases outside the gene matches. CDR3 protein: CASRTLDRGKAFF. The CDR3 nucleotides are TGTGCCAGCAGAACCTTGGACAGGGGCAAAGCTTTCTTT.

The CDR3 DNA is TGTGCCAGCAGCCCGTCGTTACTAGCGGGAGTCGGTGAGCAGTTCTTC. Protein sequence: CASSPSLLAGVGEQFF. The chain uses TRBV4-2 and TRBJ2-1; 11 nucleotides line up with TRBD2. The V segment lost 4 bases and the J segment 9 bases; nucleotides outside the gene matches: 11. The CDR3 has 16 amino acids. Germline V gene sequence: CDR1 LGHNA, CDR2 YNFKEQ.

This clonotype was detected a few times. V and J are TRBV24-1 and TRBJ2-4, with TRBD1 matching over 9 bases. Trimming cost V 2 bases and J 3 bases; bases outside gene matches: 4. This CDR3 contains 16 residues. Per germline, CDR1 KGHDR and CDR2 SFDVKD. The CDR3 region is CATSDSQGAHKNIQYF. The CDR3 nucleotides are TGTGCCACCAGTGATTCACAGGGGGCGCACAAAAACATTCAGTACTTC.

V gene TRBV2 combines with J gene TRBJ2-3; tentative D call: TRBD1 (5 bases). The germline V gene encodes CDR1 SNHLY and CDR2 FYNNEI. This CDR3 is built from 14 residues. Trimming took 5 bases from V and 5 from J, leaving 14 bases between them. The DNA of the CDR3 is TGTGCCAGCAGTTCCGCAGGGTATCGAGATACGCAGTATTTT. Translated: CASSSAGYRDTQYF.

The chain has TRBV4-1 and TRBJ2-2; D gene ambiguous. The V end was cut by 0 bases, the J end by 5 bases, with 10 bases between. Germline CDR1 MGHRA, CDR2 YSYEKL. The CDR3 is made up of 15 amino acids. This CDR3 is CASSQEYVGTGELFF. CDR3 nucleotide sequence: TGCGCCAGCAGCCAAGAGTACGTGGGGACCGGGGAGCTGTTTTTT.

V usage is TRBV28 and J usage is TRBJ2-7, with 11 bases aligning to TRBD1. With 5 bases clipped from V and 7 bases from J, the junction kept 13 bases outside the gene matches. Germline V gene sequence: CDR1 MDHEN, CDR2 SYDVKM. The CDR3 contains 16 residues. Here the CDR3 DNA reads TGTGCCAGCAGTCGACTCGGGACAGGGGGTTCTGGGGAGCAGTACTTC. As protein: CASSRLGTGGSGEQYF.

This clonotype showed up many times. The chain couples TRBV9 to TRBJ1-2; 7 nucleotides agree with TRBD1. The CDR3 spans 13 residues. Per the germline V gene, CDR1 is SGDLS and CDR2 is YYNGEE. J was trimmed by 6 bases and V by 1 base; bases with no gene match: 3. The chain's CDR3 is CASSVPGGHGYTF. The CDR3 bases are TGTGCCAGCAGCGTACCAGGGGGACATGGCTACACCTTC.

The chain couples TRBV12-3 or TRBV12-4 to TRBJ2-7; TRBD1 agrees at 10 bases. This CDR3 is 17 amino acids long. Trimming took 0 bases from V and 4 from J; bases not matched to a gene: 9. This CDR3 is CASSLAVVGQGTYEQYF. CDR3 nucleotide sequence: TGTGCCAGCAGTTTAGCGGTGGTGGGACAGGGGACGTACGAGCAGTACTTC.

The rearrangement links TRBV7-2 to TRBJ2-7; 14 nucleotides agree with TRBD2. The CDR3 is made up of 16 amino acids. Germline V gene data show CDR1 as SGHTA and CDR2 as FQGNSA. The V segment lost 5 bases and the J segment 5 bases; nucleotides outside the gene matches: 8. This chain's CDR3 is CASSPLPGLAGDEQYF. DNA for the CDR3: TGTGCCAGCAGCCCGCTACCGGGACTAGCGGGAGACGAGCAGTACTTC.

This clonotype was seen many times. This chain joins TRBV20-1 and TRBJ2-7; D gene uncertain. The CDR3 is 13 residues long. Germline V lookup: CDR1 DFQATT, CDR2 SNEGSKA (reference sequence). V dropped 3 bases and J dropped 2 bases, with 11 bases sitting between them. CDR3 sequence: CSASPRAPYEQYF. The DNA of the CDR3 is TGCAGTGCTAGCCCCCGGGCCCCCTACGAGCAGTACTTC.

The genes are TRBV2 and TRBJ2-7, with D perhaps being TRBD1 or TRBD2 (5 bases each). V lost 6 bases and J 4 bases, leaving 22 bases between the germline ends. CDR3 size: 16 residues. Germline V gene sequence: CDR1 SNHLY, CDR2 FYNNEI. The CDR3 DNA sequence: TGTGCCAGCAGCGACACCGGGACCCCGAGGTATTACGAGCAGTACTTC. It codes for CASSDTGTPRYYEQYF.

The chain combines TRBV12-3 or TRBV12-4 with TRBJ2-7, with D possibly TRBD2 on 6 matching bases. CDR3 size: 14 residues. V dropped 4 bases and J dropped 2 bases, with 12 bases sitting between them. In DNA form, the CDR3 reads TGTGCCAGCAGTTGGGGAGGAAAAGCCTACGAGCAGTACTTC. It codes for CASSWGGKAYEQYF.

The chain has TRBV5-6 and TRBJ1-4, with D unclear. The V end lost 2 bases, the J end lost 5 bases, and 13 bases lay between the germline ends. The CDR3 loop spans 15 amino acids. Per the germline V gene, CDR1 is SGHDT and CDR2 is YYEEEE. The CDR3 bases are TGTGCCAGCAGCTTAATTGGACTGAAGAATGAAAAACTGTTTTTT. This codes for CASSLIGLKNEKLFF.